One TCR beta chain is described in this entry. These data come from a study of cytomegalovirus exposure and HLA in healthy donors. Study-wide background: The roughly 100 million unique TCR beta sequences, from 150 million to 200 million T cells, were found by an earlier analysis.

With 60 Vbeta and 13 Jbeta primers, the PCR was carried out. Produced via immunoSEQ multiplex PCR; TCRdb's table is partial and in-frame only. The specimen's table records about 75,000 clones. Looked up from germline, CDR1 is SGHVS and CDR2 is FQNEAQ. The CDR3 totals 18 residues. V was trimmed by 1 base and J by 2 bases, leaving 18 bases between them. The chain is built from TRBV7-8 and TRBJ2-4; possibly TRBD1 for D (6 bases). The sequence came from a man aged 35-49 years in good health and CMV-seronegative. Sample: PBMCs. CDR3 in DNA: TGTGCCAGCAGCTTAGTCGGTGGACAGACCGGAACCAAAAACATTCAGTACTTC. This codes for CASSLVGGQTGTKNIQYF.